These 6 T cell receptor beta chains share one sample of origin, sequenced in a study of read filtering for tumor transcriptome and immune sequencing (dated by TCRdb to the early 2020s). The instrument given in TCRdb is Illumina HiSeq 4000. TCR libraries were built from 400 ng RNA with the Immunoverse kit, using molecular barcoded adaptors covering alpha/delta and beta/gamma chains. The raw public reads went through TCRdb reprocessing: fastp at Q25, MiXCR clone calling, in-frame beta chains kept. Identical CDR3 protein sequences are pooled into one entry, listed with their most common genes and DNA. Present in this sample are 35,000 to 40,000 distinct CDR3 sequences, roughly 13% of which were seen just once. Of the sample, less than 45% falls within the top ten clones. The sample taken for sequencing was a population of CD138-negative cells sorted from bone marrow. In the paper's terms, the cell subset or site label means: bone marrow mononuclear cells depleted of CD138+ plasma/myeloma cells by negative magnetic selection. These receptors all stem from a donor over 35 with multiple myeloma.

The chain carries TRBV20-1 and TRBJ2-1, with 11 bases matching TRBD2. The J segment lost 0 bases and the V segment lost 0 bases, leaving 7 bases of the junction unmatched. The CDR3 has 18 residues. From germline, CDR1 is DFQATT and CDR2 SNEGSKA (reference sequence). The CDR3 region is CSARDARLAGSSYNEQFF. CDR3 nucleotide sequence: TGCAGTGCTAGAGATGCCCGACTAGCGGGAAGCTCCTACAATGAGCAGTTCTTC.

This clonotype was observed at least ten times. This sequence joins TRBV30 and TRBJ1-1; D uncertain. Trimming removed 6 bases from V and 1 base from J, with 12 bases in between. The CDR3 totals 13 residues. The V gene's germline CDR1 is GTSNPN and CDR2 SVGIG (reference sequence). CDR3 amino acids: CACRPTGNTEAFF. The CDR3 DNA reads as TGTGCCTGTCGACCTACGGGGAACACTGAAGCTTTCTTT.

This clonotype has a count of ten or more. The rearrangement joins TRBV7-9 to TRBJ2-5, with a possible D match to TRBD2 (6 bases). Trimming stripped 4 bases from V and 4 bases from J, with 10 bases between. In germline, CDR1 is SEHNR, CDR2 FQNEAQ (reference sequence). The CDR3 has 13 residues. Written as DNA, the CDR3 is TGTGCCAGCAGCTCGGGACTCCGAGAGACCCAGTACTTC. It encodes CASSSGLRETQYF.

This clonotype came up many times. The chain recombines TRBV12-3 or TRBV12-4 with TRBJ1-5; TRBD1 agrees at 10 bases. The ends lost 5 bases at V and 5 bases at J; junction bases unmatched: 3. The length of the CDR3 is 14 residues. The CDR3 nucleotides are TGTGCCAGCAGTGGGACAGGGGCCCATCAGCCCCAGCATTTT. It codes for CASSGTGAHQPQHF.

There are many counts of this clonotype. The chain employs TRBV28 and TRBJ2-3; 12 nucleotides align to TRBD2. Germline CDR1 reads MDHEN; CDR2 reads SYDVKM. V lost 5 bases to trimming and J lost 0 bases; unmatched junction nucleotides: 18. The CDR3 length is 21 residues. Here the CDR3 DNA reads TGTGCCAGCAGTCCGACGTTCAGGCCTCTAGCGGGAGGGCGGAGCACAGATACGCAGTATTTT. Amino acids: CASSPTFRPLAGGRSTDTQYF.

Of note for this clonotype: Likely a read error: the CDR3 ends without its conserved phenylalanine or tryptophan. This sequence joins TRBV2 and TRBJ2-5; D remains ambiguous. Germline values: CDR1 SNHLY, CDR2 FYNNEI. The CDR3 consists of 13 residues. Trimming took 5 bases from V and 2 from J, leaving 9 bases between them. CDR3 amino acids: CASSSRPQETQYL. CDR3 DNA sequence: TGTGCCAGCAGTTCAAGGCCTCAAGAGACCCAGTACCTC.